The 9 T cell receptor beta chains below come from one sample, sequenced in a study of T cell repertoires in cytomegalovirus infection. The antigens for these receptors are not known. TCRdb analysed the reads with MiXCR anew, one entry per CDR3 protein. This sample has 900,000 to 950,000 distinct CDR3 sequences, with less than 35% found just once. The specimen was cultured CD8+ T cells from PBMCs, collected from culture after CMV antigen stimulation. The receptors here all came from a human donor in good health (CMV status not recorded). Some clones in this sample may be carry-over from other donors' samples.

The chain joins TRBV6-2 or TRBV6-3 to TRBJ2-1, with no clear D. The CDR3 extends over 15 amino acids. Germline values: CDR1 MNHEY, CDR2 SVGEGT. The V gene lost 4 bases and the J gene lost 0 bases, with 10 bases spanning the gap. CDR3 sequence (DNA): TGTGCCAGCAGTTTAACTAAGGGCTCCTACAATGAGCAGTTCTTC. Translating gives CASSLTKGSYNEQFF.

This clonotype was counted many times. This chain connects TRBV7-3 to TRBJ1-2; 9 bases are shared with TRBD1. This CDR3 contains 16 residues. V lost 2 bases, J lost 1 base, and 5 bases stayed unmatched. Germline assignment: CDR1 SGHTA and CDR2 FQGTGA. Written as DNA, the CDR3 is TGTGCCAGCAGCTTATCCGGGACAGGGAATAACTATGGCTACACCTTC. Its protein product is CASSLSGTGNNYGYTF.

A note on this clonotype: Mismatch with germline at one junction end may stem from a read error. The chain links TRBV7-6 to TRBJ1-5; 7 bases map to TRBD1. CDR1 and CDR2 (germline): SGHVS, FNYEAQ. This CDR3 is built from 15 residues. DNA for the CDR3: TGTGCTAGCAGCACAGGGGACGTGAGCAATCAGCCCCAGCATTTT. It specifies CASSTGDVSNQPQHF.

The DNA of the CDR3 is TGTGCCATATCCATTACCTGGGACGTC. Amino acid sequence: CAISITWDV. The gene calls are TRBV27 and TRBJ2-7; D gene uncertain. Looked up from germline, CDR1 is MNHEY and CDR2 is SMNVEV (reference sequence). The CDR3 is 9 amino acids.

The gene calls are TRBV7-9 and TRBJ2-7; 13 bases map to TRBD2. Germline values: CDR1 SEHNR, CDR2 FQNEAQ (reference sequence). The trim removed 5 bases at V and 3 bases at J, leaving 7 bases unmatched. This CDR3 comprises 16 residues. For the CDR3, the DNA is TGTGCCAGCAGCGCCCGACTAGCGGGGGGCGACTACGAGCAGTACTTC. It encodes CASSARLAGGDYEQYF.

This clonotype was counted a few times. The V call is TRBV5-1, the J call TRBJ2-5; 8 bases fit TRBD1. Germline lookup yields CDR1 SGHRS and CDR2 YFSETQ. The J segment lost 4 bases and the V segment lost 0 bases, leaving 11 bases of the junction unmatched. CDR3 length equals 17 residues. The CDR3 sequence is CASSLAGTGYGGETQYF. DNA of the CDR3: TGCGCCAGCAGCTTGGCCGGGACAGGTTACGGTGGAGAGACCCAGTACTTC.

This clonotype came up a few times. The chain recombines TRBV13 with TRBJ2-7, with 10 positions matching TRBD2. Trimming at V came to 0 bases and at J to 7 bases, leaving 9 bases not matched to a gene. This CDR3 has 16 amino acids. Looked up from germline, CDR1 is PRHDT and CDR2 is FYEKMQ (reference sequence). The CDR3 DNA reads as TGTGCCAGCAGCTTAGGTCCTAGCGGGGGCATGAGGGAGCAGTACTTC. This encodes CASSLGPSGGMREQYF.

There are a few counts of this clonotype. The chain combines TRBV18 with TRBJ2-7, with D unclear. Trimming cost V 3 bases and J 2 bases, with 8 bases left between them. CDR1 and CDR2 from the germline V gene are KGHSH and LQKENI. This CDR3 spans 13 amino acids. In DNA form, the CDR3 reads TGTGCCAGCTCACCCTCGGAGACCTACGAGCAGTACTTC. As protein: CASSPSETYEQYF.

The J gene is TRBJ2-2, the V gene TRBV10-2; tentative D call: TRBD2 (6 bases). CDR1 and CDR2 from the germline V gene are WSHSY and SAAADI. The ends were cut back, 4 bases at V and 3 bases at J, with 18 bases in the middle. This CDR3 spans 17 amino acids. Here the CDR3 DNA reads TGCGCCAGCAGTGTTCGGGGGATGGACTTTGACACCGGGGAGCTGTTTTTT. Translation gives CASSVRGMDFDTGELFF.